This passage covers 21 T cell receptor beta chains from one sample sequenced in a study of blood T cell repertoires in COVID-19. Here immunoSEQ multiplex PCR was the method, and the copy in TCRdb shows in-frame clones only, minus some. The sample comprises some 75,000 clones, 70% to 90% of which are singletons, and 2.5% to 3.5% rests with the top ten. The sequenced sample consisted of peripheral blood. All receptors derive from a man aged 65-85 years with active or convalescent COVID-19.

The rearrangement joins TRBV5-6 to TRBJ1-1; TRBD1 might be the D (6 bases). Trimming removed 2 bases from V and 6 bases from J, with 14 bases in between. The CDR3 spans 14 residues. Germline loops: CDR1 SGHDT, CDR2 YYEEEE. The CDR3 loop reads CASSLQGNIAEAFF. DNA for the CDR3: TGTGCCAGCAGCTTACAGGGAAATATCGCTGAAGCTTTCTTT.

This clone was seen a few times. This chain uses TRBV3-1 (or the pseudogene TRBV3-2) with TRBJ2-5; 11 nucleotides line up with TRBD1. The germline CDR1 and CDR2 sequences are LGHDT and YNNKEL (reference sequence). The CDR3 runs 14 residues. Trimming took 3 bases from V and 7 from J; bases not matched to a gene: 4. The CDR3 DNA reads TGTGCCAGCAGCCAGCCCGGGACAGGGGGGACCCAGTACTTC. This gives the protein CASSQPGTGGTQYF.

The chain joins TRBV5-1 to TRBJ2-2; 7 bases are shared with TRBD1. This CDR3 spans 16 amino acids. Germline lookup yields CDR1 SGHRS and CDR2 YFSETQ. The ends lost 4 bases at V and 3 bases at J; junction bases unmatched: 9. The CDR3 region is CASSLDRNGDTGELFF. For the CDR3, the DNA is TGCGCCAGCAGCCTGGACAGGAATGGGGACACCGGGGAGCTGTTTTTT.

The chain combines TRBV28 with TRBJ2-5; unclear D gene. Per germline, CDR1 MDHEN and CDR2 SYDVKM. V was trimmed by 3 bases and J by 0 bases, leaving 26 bases between them. This CDR3 comprises 20 residues. The CDR3 DNA sequence: TGTGCCAGCAGTTTTAATGGTCCCCTTGACGAGGCACGGTACCAAGAGACCCAGTACTTC. It specifies CASSFNGPLDEARYQETQYF.

The chain uses TRBV2 and TRBJ2-1; the D is unclear. The CDR3 is 13 amino acids. Trimming removed 4 bases at V and 4 bases at J, with 8 bases between. CDR1 is SNHLY, CDR2 FYNNEI, per germline. For the CDR3, the DNA is TGTGCCAGCAGTGCTGCGGATTACAATGAGCAGTTCTTC. Amino acid sequence: CASSAADYNEQFF.

The V and J genes are TRBV5-1 and TRBJ1-6; TRBD1 is a possible D gene (5 bases). V was trimmed by 1 base and J by 8 bases, leaving 13 bases between them. Germline loops: CDR1 SGHRS, CDR2 YFSETQ. The CDR3 spans 15 residues. The CDR3 DNA is TGCGCCAGCAGCTTGAGAGCAGGGATCGATTCACCCCTCCACTTT. Translated, it gives CASSLRAGIDSPLHF.

The V and J genes are TRBV19 and TRBJ1-5; TRBD1 aligns across 7 bases. CDR1 LNHDA and CDR2 SQIVND come from the germline V gene (reference sequence). The CDR3 is 16 residues long. Trimming removed 6 bases from V and 0 bases from J; junction bases left unmatched: 8. The CDR3 reads CASRRTGLYSNQPQHF. In nucleotides, the CDR3 is TGTGCCAGTAGACGGACAGGTTTATATAGCAATCAGCCCCAGCATTTT.

The gene calls are TRBV10-3 and TRBJ2-1, with 8 bases fitting TRBD2. The CDR3 contains 15 residues. The germline V gene has CDR1 ENHRY and CDR2 SYGVKD. V lost 0 bases to trimming and J lost 4 bases; unmatched junction nucleotides: 2. The CDR3 region has the DNA TGTGCCATCAGTGAGTCTGGCGGGAGGTACAATGAGCAGTTCTTC. It translates to CAISESGGRYNEQFF.

The chain has TRBV19 and TRBJ1-1; D unresolved. Germline values: CDR1 LNHDA, CDR2 SQIVND (reference sequence). This CDR3 has 14 amino acids. The germline V and J ends were trimmed by 1 base and 1 base, with 7 bases remaining between them. The CDR3 region has the DNA TGTGCCAGTAGTATAGGCAACAGGAACACTGAAGCTTTCTTT. Encoded protein: CASSIGNRNTEAFF.

V gene TRBV19 combines with J gene TRBJ1-1; D remains unclear. Trimming left V 3 bases short and J 8 bases short, with 7 bases between. This CDR3 is 11 amino acids long. From germline, CDR1 is LNHDA and CDR2 SQIVND (reference sequence). CDR3 nucleotide sequence: TGTGCCAGTAGTATTGCGAAAGAAGCTTTCTTT. Amino acid sequence: CASSIAKEAFF.

A single count supports this clone. The chain combines TRBV9 with TRBJ2-7, with 8 bases identical to TRBD2. Trimming removed 0 bases from V and 4 bases from J; junction bases left unmatched: 15. Germline lookup yields CDR1 SGDLS and CDR2 YYNGEE. The CDR3 length is 18 residues. The CDR3 DNA is TGTGCCAGCAGCGTAGCTACGGGTGTTCCGGGACTAGGTTACGAGCAGTACTTC. Its translation is CASSVATGVPGLGYEQYF.

The chain employs TRBV10-3 and TRBJ1-4, with a tentative D call TRBD1 (6 bases). The CDR3 extends over 14 amino acids. Trimming cost V 3 bases and J 4 bases, with 9 bases left between them. Germline V gene sequence: CDR1 ENHRY, CDR2 SYGVKD. The CDR3 loop is CAISETGHNEKLFF. CDR3 DNA sequence: TGTGCCATCAGTGAAACAGGGCATAATGAAAAACTGTTTTTT.

The table lists this clone with a count of one. The chain recombines TRBV6-5 with TRBJ2-7; possibly TRBD2 for D (6 bases). Trimming pared 7 bases from V and 3 bases from J, leaving 13 bases between. Germline V gene sequence: CDR1 MNHEY, CDR2 SVGAGI. The CDR3 spans 13 residues. CDR3 nucleotides: TGTGCCAGCACGAGCGGGCAAAACTACGAGCAGTACTTC. Protein: CASTSGQNYEQYF.

This clone came up a few times. The V and J genes are TRBV7-9 and TRBJ1-2; no reliable D call. The CDR3 consists of 13 residues. Germline V gives CDR1 SEHNR, CDR2 FQNEAQ (reference sequence). The V end was cut by 7 bases, the J end by 8 bases, with 17 bases between. The CDR3 region has the DNA TGTGCCAGCAAAGAGGGAGGTGGTCCAGGCTACACCTTC. Its translation is CASKEGGGPGYTF.

Written as DNA, the CDR3 is TGTGCCAGCAGTGAAGCGCTTTTAGTAGGGGGATTACAAGAGACCCAGTACTTC. It yields the protein CASSEALLVGGLQETQYF. This chain joins TRBV2 and TRBJ2-5, with D possibly matching TRBD1 (6 bases). The V end was cut by 0 bases, the J end by 2 bases, with 19 bases between. Per the germline V gene, CDR1 is SNHLY and CDR2 is FYNNEI. CDR3 length: 18 residues.

The rearrangement links TRBV5-4 to TRBJ1-2; tentatively, D is TRBD1 (5 bases). CDR3 length equals 15 residues. CDR1 is SGHNT and CDR2 is YYREEE in the germline V gene (reference sequence). V was trimmed by 4 bases and J by 8 bases, leaving 21 bases between them. The CDR3 reads CASSDWARGGFGYTF. The CDR3 coding sequence is TGTGCCAGCAGCGATTGGGCCCGGGGGGGATTCGGCTACACCTTC.

The V gene is TRBV29-1, the J gene TRBJ1-5, with D possibly TRBD1 on 6 matching bases. The CDR3 has 13 amino acids. Trimming pared 6 bases from V and 7 bases from J, leaving 16 bases between. In germline, CDR1 is SQVTM, CDR2 ANQGSEA. CDR3 nucleotide sequence: TGCAGCGTCCTACAGGGTACTGGGCAGCCCCAGCATTTT. Its protein is CSVLQGTGQPQHF. The full variable domain, completed using reference TRBV29-1 and TRBJ1-5, is SAVISQKPSRDICQRGTSLTIQCQVDSQVTMMFWYRQQPGQSLTLIATANQGSEATYESGFVIDKFPISRPNLTFSTLTVSNMSPEDSSIYLCSVLQGTGQPQHFGDGTRLSIL.

This chain uses TRBV19 with TRBJ2-1; 9 bases agree with TRBD2. With 7 bases clipped from V and 2 bases from J, the junction kept 3 bases outside the gene matches. The germline gives CDR1 LNHDA, CDR2 SQIVND (reference sequence). The CDR3 sequence is 14 residues long. In nucleotides, the CDR3 is TGTGCCAGTAACGGCGGGAGGGCCTACAATGAGCAGTTCTTC. Translated: CASNGGRAYNEQFF.

The chain carries TRBV7-2 and TRBJ2-1, with 9 bases lining up with TRBD2. The CDR3 length is 16 residues. The V gene end was trimmed by 1 base and the J gene end by 8 bases; junction bases not matched to a gene: 9. Germline assignment: CDR1 SGHTA and CDR2 FQGNSA. CDR3 in amino acids: CASSLVLGGRADEQFF. CDR3 bases: TGTGCCAGCAGCTTAGTTCTGGGCGGGAGGGCTGATGAGCAGTTCTTC. The full variable domain, completed using reference TRBV7-2 and TRBJ2-1, is GAGVSQSPSNKVTEKGKDVELRCDPISGHTALYWYRQSLGQGLEFLIYFQGNSAPDKSGLPSDRFSAERTGGSVSTLTIQRTQQEDSAVYLCASSLVLGGRADEQFFGPGTRLTVL.

The chain recombines TRBV30 with TRBJ1-1; no clear D. Per the germline V gene, CDR1 is GTSNPN and CDR2 is SVGIG (reference sequence). V gave up 4 bases and J gave up 0 bases, with 9 bases separating them. This CDR3 region has 13 residues. CDR3 nucleotides: TGTGCCTGGAATCCGACTTTGAACACTGAAGCTTTCTTT. It is translated as CAWNPTLNTEAFF.

This chain uses TRBV5-1 with TRBJ2-2; D may be TRBD2 (7 bases). The V gene's germline CDR1 is SGHRS and CDR2 YFSETQ. V was clipped by 7 bases and J by 7 bases, with 11 bases between them. The CDR3 is 12 amino acids. This chain's CDR3 is CASGGAIGELFF. CDR3 coding DNA: TGCGCCAGCGGGGGGGCCATCGGGGAGCTGTTTTTT.